The source of this T cell receptor beta chain is a study of blood T cell repertoires in COVID-19. Profiled with immunoSEQ multiplex PCR; TCRdb holds only in-frame clones, not every one. The sample shows around 160,000 clones, roughly 80% of them seen only once. The germline V gene has CDR1 SGHRS and CDR2 YFSETQ. This CDR3 contains 16 residues. V shed 5 bases and J 2 bases; nucleotides not matched to a gene: 8. The chain recombines TRBV5-1 with TRBJ2-3, with 10 bases lining up with TRBD1. The sequence derives from a woman aged 40-49 years with active or convalescent COVID-19. The source material was peripheral blood. The CDR3 DNA follows: TGCGCCAGCAGTTCCAGGGACAGGGGTGTCACAGATACGCAGTATTTT. Translation gives CASSSRDRGVTDTQYF.